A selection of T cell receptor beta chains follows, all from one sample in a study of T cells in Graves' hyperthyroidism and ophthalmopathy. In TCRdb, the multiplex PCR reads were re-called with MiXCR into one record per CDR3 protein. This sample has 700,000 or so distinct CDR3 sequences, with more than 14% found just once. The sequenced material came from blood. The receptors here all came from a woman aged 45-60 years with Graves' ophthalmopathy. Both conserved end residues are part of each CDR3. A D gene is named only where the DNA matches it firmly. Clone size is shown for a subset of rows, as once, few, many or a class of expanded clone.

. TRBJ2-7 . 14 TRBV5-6 TGTGCCAGCAGCGGGGGACTGTTATCCTACGAGCAGTACTTC CASSGGLLSYEQYF
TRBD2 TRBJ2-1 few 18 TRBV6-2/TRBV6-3 TGTGCCAGCAGTTACTCGTTCCTAGCGGGAGGGTTTGGCAATGAGCAGTTCTTC CASSYSFLAGGFGNEQFF
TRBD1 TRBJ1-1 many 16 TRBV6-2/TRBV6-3 TGTGCCAGCAGTAAAGACAGGGTGGTGTTGAACACTGAAGCTTTCTTT CASSKDRVVLNTEAFF
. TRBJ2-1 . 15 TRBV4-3 TGCGCCAGCAGCCAAGAAGGAGGGTTTGAACATGAGCAGTTCTTC CASSQEGGFEHEQFF
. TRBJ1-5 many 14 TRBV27 TGTGCCAGCAGTTTATTCGGTAGCAATCAGCCCCAGCATTTT CASSLFGSNQPQHF
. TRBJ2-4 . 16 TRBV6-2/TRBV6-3 TGTGCCAGCAGTGTAAGGGCAGAACTAGCCAAAAACATTCAGTACTTC CASSVRAELAKNIQYF
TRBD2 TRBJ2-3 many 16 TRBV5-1 TGCGCCAGCAGCACGCTAGCGGGAGGTGGCACAGATACGCAGTATTTT CASSTLAGGGTDTQYF
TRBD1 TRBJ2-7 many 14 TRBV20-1 TGCAGTGTCCCCCCAGGGACAGGATCCTACGAGCAGTACTTC CSVPPGTGSYEQYF
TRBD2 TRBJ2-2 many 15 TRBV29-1 TGCAGCGCCCAGACTAGCGGAGGGGGCACCGGGGAGCTGTTTTTT CSAQTSGGGTGELFF
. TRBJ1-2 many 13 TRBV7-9 TGTGCCAGCAGCCAGGACAGAAACTATGGCTACACCTTC CASSQDRNYGYTF
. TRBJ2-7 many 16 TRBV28 TGTGCCAGCAGTTTAACAAGGACTACACGCGCCTACGAGCAGTACTTC CASSLTRTTRAYEQYF
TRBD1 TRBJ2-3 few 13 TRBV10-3 TGTGCCATCAGTGGACAGGGATCAGATACGCAGTATTTT CAISGQGSDTQYF
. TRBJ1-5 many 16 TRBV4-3 TGCGCCAGCAGCCAAGTACTTTCGGCAGGGAATCAGCCCCAGCATTTT CASSQVLSAGNQPQHF
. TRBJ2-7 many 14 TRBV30 TGTGCCTGGAGCCCTGGGCGGGCAAACTACGAGCAGTACTTC CAWSPGRANYEQYF
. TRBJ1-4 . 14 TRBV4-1 TGCGCCAGCAGCCAACCGGTGTCTAATGAAAAACTGTTTTTT CASSQPVSNEKLFF
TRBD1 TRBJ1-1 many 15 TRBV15 TGTGCCACCAGCAGAGCTGGGACAGGGAACACTGAAGCTTTCTTT CATSRAGTGNTEAFF
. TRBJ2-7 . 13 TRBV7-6 TGTGCCAGCAGCTTAGACTACCCCTACGAGCAGTACTTC CASSLDYPYEQYF